These 9 T cell receptor beta chains came from one sample sequenced in a study of cytomegalovirus exposure and HLA in healthy donors. The PCR used 60 Vbeta and 13 Jbeta primers. Profiled with immunoSEQ multiplex PCR; TCRdb holds only in-frame clones, not every one. The data contain under 60,000 clones, 60% to 85% of them singletons. The material sequenced was PBMCs. Every receptor here comes from a woman aged 40 to 50 in good health and CMV-seropositive.

This rearrangement joins TRBV7-2 to TRBJ2-3; 11 bases map to TRBD1. Germline V gene sequence: CDR1 SGHTA, CDR2 FQGNSA. The CDR3 spans 15 residues. J gave up 6 bases and V 5 bases, and 7 bases lay outside the gene matches. The CDR3 DNA sequence: TGTGCCAGCAGCACCGGACAGGGGGCAGGTGATACGCAGTATTTT. It specifies CASSTGQGAGDTQYF.

The chain combines TRBV29-1 with TRBJ2-3; TRBD1 aligns across 8 bases. V trimming: 4 bases; J trimming: 4 bases; junction bases outside the gene matches: 7. There are 14 residues in the CDR3. Germline CDR1 SQVTM, CDR2 ANQGSEA. CDR3 DNA: TGCAGCGTTGTCGGCAGGGGGCTGTCAGATACGCAGTATTTT. Translation: CSVVGRGLSDTQYF.

This rearrangement joins TRBV30 to TRBJ1-6; TRBD1 aligns across 7 bases. The J segment lost 8 bases and the V segment lost 2 bases, leaving 6 bases of the junction unmatched. The length of the CDR3 is 14 residues. Germline V gives CDR1 GTSNPN, CDR2 SVGIG (reference sequence). CDR3 protein: CAWSNRGEYSPLHF. In DNA form, the CDR3 reads TGTGCCTGGAGTAACAGGGGAGAGTATTCACCCCTCCACTTT.

This clone was seen more than once but under ten times. The J gene is TRBJ1-5, the V gene TRBV6-1; D unclear. CDR1 is MNHNS and CDR2 is SASEGT in the germline V gene. V dropped 1 base and J dropped 5 bases, with 12 bases sitting between them. This CDR3 has 15 amino acids. This CDR3 reads CASSEDYVGYQPQHF. CDR3 sequence (DNA): TGTGCCAGCAGTGAAGATTATGTCGGGTATCAGCCCCAGCATTTT.

The V gene is TRBV6-5, the J gene TRBJ2-2, with D perhaps TRBD2 (6 bases). The germline V and J ends were trimmed by 6 bases and 5 bases, with 13 bases remaining between them. CDR3 length: 14 amino acids. In germline, CDR1 is MNHEY, CDR2 SVGAGI. CDR3 in DNA: TGTGCCAGCAGCTATAGGCGGGGAACCGGGGAGCTGTTTTTT. The encoded protein is CASSYRRGTGELFF.

CDR3 DNA sequence: TGTGCCAGCACCCCACGCAGTTTCTCTGGAAACACCATATATTTT. Translation: CASTPRSFSGNTIYF. The chain is built from TRBV21-1 and TRBJ1-3; TRBD1 is the table's D call and was not checked against the DNA. TRBV21-1 is deemed a pseudogene. This CDR3 has 15 amino acids.

V and J are TRBV19 and TRBJ1-2; D may be TRBD1 (6 bases). The CDR3 contains 15 residues. Germline CDR1 reads LNHDA; CDR2 reads SQIVND (reference sequence). V was shortened by 3 bases and J by 4 bases, with 15 bases between the two germline ends. As DNA, the CDR3 is TGTGCCAGTAGTATGGCCCAGGGGAATTCCTATGGCTACACCTTC. Amino acid sequence: CASSMAQGNSYGYTF.

The gene calls are TRBV14 and TRBJ1-2; the match to TRBD1 covers 8 bases. Germline CDR1 SGHDN, CDR2 FVKESK. CDR3 length: 15 amino acids. J lost 5 bases, V lost 6 bases, and 11 bases had no gene match. CDR3 amino acids: CASRHDRGFRYGYTF. Here the CDR3 DNA reads TGTGCCAGCAGGCATGACAGGGGTTTTCGGTATGGCTACACCTTC.

This rearrangement joins TRBV5-4 to TRBJ1-1; tentatively, D is TRBD1 (5 bases). Per germline, CDR1 SGHNT and CDR2 YYREEE (reference sequence). This CDR3 contains 15 residues. Trimming shortened V by 0 bases and J by 4 bases, and 13 bases separated the two germline ends. CDR3 nucleotide sequence: TGTGCCAGCAGCTTGGTCCTAGGGGTGGGCACTGAAGCTTTCTTT. Amino acid sequence: CASSLVLGVGTEAFF.